This T cell receptor beta chain was identified during a study of shared clonotypes between healthy human individuals. About the research overall: Each donor contributed plates that comprised three CD4 naive, three CD4 memory, two CD8 naive and one CD8 memory.

CD45RO-negative, CCR7-selected cells formed the naive CD8 fraction, which excluded terminally differentiated effector memory CD45RA+ cells. Profiling relied on immunoSEQ multiplex PCR, and the TCRdb table lists in-frame clones only, not all of them. The sample contains approximately 650,000 clones, 95% to 96% of which appear only once. The CDR3 is 13 amino acids. Germline V gene data show CDR1 as LNHNV and CDR2 as YYDKDF (reference sequence). Trimming took off 5 bases at V and 4 bases at J, with 12 bases between the two ends. The receptor comes from a woman aged 25 to 39 in good health. Material for sequencing was naive CD8+ T cells sorted from blood. The chain combines TRBV15 with TRBJ2-7, with a possible D match to TRBD1 (5 bases). CDR3: CATSARTNYEQYF. The CDR3 DNA sequence: TGTGCCACCAGCGCCCGGACAAATTACGAGCAGTACTTC.